These 18 T cell receptor beta chains came from one sample sequenced in a study of cytomegalovirus exposure and HLA in healthy donors. Amplification used 60 Vbeta primers and 13 Jbeta primers. Profiled with immunoSEQ multiplex PCR; TCRdb holds only in-frame clones, not every one. The data hold 83,000 or so clones, with 60% to 80% observed a single time. The sequencing input was PBMCs. The receptors stem from a female donor in good health and CMV-seronegative.

V usage is TRBV7-2 and J usage is TRBJ2-3, with a weak D call TRBD1 (5 bases). CDR1 and CDR2 from the germline V gene are SGHTA and FQGNSA. V lost 5 bases and J lost 3, with 9 bases in between. There are 13 residues in the CDR3. CDR3 residues: CASSPRQTDTQYF. CDR3 in DNA: TGTGCCAGCAGCCCCCGACAGACAGATACGCAGTATTTT.

The chain links TRBV28 to TRBJ2-7, with 7 nucleotides matching TRBD1. Trimming took 4 bases from V and 3 from J; bases not matched to a gene: 9. This CDR3 region has 15 residues. CDR1 is MDHEN, CDR2 SYDVKM, per germline. The CDR3 loop reads CASSSTGVGVYEQYF. In nucleotides, the CDR3 is TGTGCCAGCAGTTCAACAGGGGTGGGGGTCTACGAGCAGTACTTC.

The chain links TRBV7-2 to TRBJ2-2; D not resolved. The CDR3 is 14 amino acids. The V end was cut by 4 bases, the J end by 1 base, with 7 bases between. Germline CDR1 reads SGHTA; CDR2 reads FQGNSA. In DNA, the CDR3 is TGTGCCAGCAGCTCGGGTCTGAACACCGGGGAGCTGTTTTTT. Protein product: CASSSGLNTGELFF.

The chain links TRBV5-1 to TRBJ2-1; 12 nucleotides agree with TRBD2. The trim removed 2 bases at V and 4 bases at J, leaving 10 bases unmatched. Germline V CDR1 and CDR2: SGHRS, YFSETQ. CDR3 length: 18 amino acids. CDR3 protein: CASSFASGRAAKYNEQFF. The CDR3 DNA is TGCGCCAGCAGCTTTGCTAGCGGGAGGGCCGCGAAATACAATGAGCAGTTCTTC.

This clone has only a few counts. CDR3 protein: CASSPWPMNTEAFF. DNA of the CDR3: TGTGCCAGCAGCCCCTGGCCGATGAACACTGAAGCTTTCTTT. The chain employs TRBV5-4 and TRBJ1-1; no definite D call. Germline loops: CDR1 SGHNT, CDR2 YYREEE (reference sequence). CDR3 length: 14 residues. Trimming shortened V by 4 bases and J by 0 bases, and 10 bases separated the two germline ends.

The sample holds one count of this clone. J is TRBJ2-1 and V is TRBV18, with D unclear. Trimming cost V 3 bases and J 6 bases, with 3 bases left between them. Germline V gene sequence: CDR1 KGHSH, CDR2 LQKENI. The CDR3 extends over 11 amino acids. The DNA of the CDR3 is TGTGCCAGCTCACCCTCCAATGAGCAGTTCTTC. Protein product: CASSPSNEQFF.

The chain has TRBV28 and TRBJ1-5; D not certain. CDR3 length: 12 residues. The V end lost 5 bases, the J end lost 11 bases, and 13 bases lay between the germline ends. CDR1 and CDR2 from the germline V gene are MDHEN and SYDVKM. The CDR3 DNA reads as TGTGCCAGCAGTCCCTCGTTAGCTTCCCAGCATTTT. This sequence encodes CASSPSLASQHF.

The V gene is TRBV10-3, the J gene TRBJ2-7, with D perhaps TRBD1 (5 bases). This CDR3 spans 14 amino acids. The ends were cut back, 7 bases at V and 0 bases at J, with 13 bases in the middle. CDR1 is ENHRY and CDR2 is SYGVKD in the germline V gene. The CDR3 region has the DNA TGTGCCATCACTGCTGAGACAGACTCCTACGAGCAGTACTTC. This gives the protein CAITAETDSYEQYF.

The chain uses TRBV27 and TRBJ2-7, with TRBD1 matching over 11 bases. V lost 5 bases to trimming and J lost 4 bases; unmatched junction nucleotides: 13. The germline V gene encodes CDR1 MNHEY and CDR2 SMNVEV (reference sequence). CDR3 size: 17 residues. The CDR3 region has the DNA TGTGCCAGCAGTGAATTAACTATGGGGACAGGGGGGTACGAGCAGTACTTC. Translating it yields CASSELTMGTGGYEQYF.

This chain links TRBV5-6 with TRBJ1-5, with D maybe TRBD1 (6 bases). Trimming shortened V by 2 bases and J by 9 bases, and 15 bases separated the two germline ends. This CDR3 region has 14 residues. Per germline, CDR1 SGHDT and CDR2 YYEEEE. Written as DNA, the CDR3 is TGTGCCAGCAGCTTCTACCGGGACATGCGGCCCCAGCATTTT. Protein sequence: CASSFYRDMRPQHF.

The rearrangement joins TRBV29-1 to TRBJ1-1; weak D call: TRBD1 (6 bases). With 3 bases removed from V and 6 bases from J, the gap between germline ends came to 20 bases. The CDR3 loop spans 15 amino acids. Germline CDR1 is SQVTM and CDR2 is ANQGSEA. As DNA, the CDR3 is TGCAGCGTTGACGAGAGGACAGCCTGGTCTGCTGAAGCTTTCTTT. Its translation: CSVDERTAWSAEAFF.

V and J are TRBV28 and TRBJ2-7; 10 nucleotides match TRBD1. Germline CDR1 and CDR2: MDHEN and SYDVKM. V dropped 7 bases and J dropped 2; count of bases not matched to a gene: 5. This CDR3 contains 14 residues. The CDR3 is CASIPGQGTYEQYF. The CDR3 bases are TGTGCCAGCATTCCGGGACAGGGGACCTACGAGCAGTACTTC.

In DNA, the CDR3 is TGTGCCAGCAGTCCGCTGACAGGGGGAAATGCACCCCTCCACTTT. Protein product: CASSPLTGGNAPLHF. The V gene is TRBV2, the J gene TRBJ1-6, with 9 bases that match TRBD1. With 5 bases clipped from V and 11 bases from J, the junction kept 10 bases outside the gene matches. The CDR3 spans 15 residues. The germline V gene encodes CDR1 SNHLY and CDR2 FYNNEI.

The chain joins TRBV28 to TRBJ2-5; D gene ambiguous. CDR3 length equals 13 residues. The ends were cut back, 3 bases at V and 7 bases at J, with 12 bases in the middle. Germline loops: CDR1 MDHEN, CDR2 SYDVKM. This CDR3 is CASSLAAMGTQYF. CDR3 coding DNA: TGTGCCAGCAGTTTGGCAGCGATGGGGACCCAGTACTTC.

The chain couples TRBV6-4 to TRBJ2-2; 10 positions match TRBD2. V lost 5 bases to trimming and J lost 4 bases; unmatched junction nucleotides: 4. Germline assignment: CDR1 MRHNA and CDR2 SNTAGT. This CDR3 is 15 amino acids long. CDR3 protein: CASSSSGGATGELFF. The CDR3 nucleotides read TGTGCCAGCAGTTCTAGCGGGGGAGCCACCGGGGAGCTGTTTTTT.

The J gene is TRBJ2-7, the V gene TRBV27; D may be TRBD1 (5 bases). CDR1 and CDR2 from the germline V gene are MNHEY and SMNVEV (reference sequence). Trimming left V 0 bases short and J 2 bases short, with 17 bases between. The CDR3 is 17 amino acids. CDR3 region: CASSLSRLADSPYEQYF. The CDR3 region has the DNA TGTGCCAGCAGTTTATCCCGGCTGGCAGACAGCCCCTACGAGCAGTACTTC.

This clone was observed a single time. The chain combines TRBV13 with TRBJ2-7, with a weak D call TRBD1 (6 bases). The CDR3 covers 16 residues. Germline loops: CDR1 PRHDT, CDR2 FYEKMQ (reference sequence). The V end was cut by 5 bases, the J end by 2 bases, with 19 bases between. CDR3 sequence (DNA): TGTGCCAGCAGCCATACAACAGGGAGAATTACCTACGAGCAGTACTTC. It yields the protein CASSHTTGRITYEQYF.

The genes are TRBV5-6 and TRBJ2-5, with TRBD2 matching 9 bases. With 4 bases clipped from V and 4 bases from J, the junction kept 5 bases outside the gene matches. CDR1 and CDR2 from the germline V gene are SGHDT and YYEEEE. CDR3 size: 14 residues. The CDR3 is CASSIRAGGETQYF. DNA of the CDR3: TGTGCCAGCAGCATTCGAGCGGGGGGAGAGACCCAGTACTTC.